This record covers a single T cell receptor (beta chain). V dropped 9 bases and J dropped 1 base, with 7 bases sitting between them. CDR1 is WNHNN, CDR2 SYGVQD, per germline (reference sequence). CDR3 length: 12 residues. Using immunoSEQ multiplex PCR, the repertoire was profiled, and TCRdb retains in-frame clones only, with some absent. Of 100,000 to 150,000 clones in the sample, roughly nine tenths were seen once. These data originate in a study of T cell responses to AZD1222 COVID-19 vaccine. Sequenced here: peripheral blood, sampled on day 0 of AZD1222 vaccination. This clonotype was obtained from an adult in good health. V and J are TRBV10-1 and TRBJ1-5, with unresolved D. This chain's CDR3 is CASGSSNQPQHF. CDR3 nucleotides: TGCGCCAGTGGAAGCAGCAATCAGCCCCAGCATTTT.